This TCR beta chain was retrieved from a study of prognosis after radiotherapy for stage I lung cancer. Overall study context: In 3 to 5 fractions, radiotherapy was administered as SBRT with a biologically effective dose of at least 100 Gy. Overall study findings and caveats: The study left the tumor specificity of the expanded TCR clones undetermined.

In its sample, this clonotype was seen many times. The antigen is unknown. Genomic DNA was subjected to two-round multiplex PCR for amplification of TCR beta CDR3. Primers (each specific to one TRBV or TRBJ gene) were used in first-round PCR. TCRdb processed the multiplex PCR reads anew with MiXCR; each CDR3 protein has one entry. This sample has about 17,000 distinct CDR3 sequences, with roughly 30% found just once. Germline values: CDR1 SGHRS, CDR2 YFSETQ. J was trimmed by 7 bases and V by 0 bases; bases with no gene match: 16. The CDR3 is made up of 18 amino acids. The chain links TRBV5-1 to TRBJ2-5; the match to TRBD2 covers 9 bases. This specimen was PBMCs, taken before or after stereotactic body radiation therapy (not recorded which). The sequence was collected from a donor older than 45 with non-small cell lung cancer. CDR3 nucleotide sequence: TGCGCCAGCAGCTTGGCCGGGGTAGCGGGGGCGCCGTGGGGGACCCAGTACTTC. It specifies CASSLAGVAGAPWGTQYF.